This passage covers 30 T cell receptor beta chains from one sample sequenced in a study of type 1 and type 2 diabetes patients. Genomic DNA was the PCR template. The TCR beta CDR3 region was amplified using 30 forward and 13 reverse primers. TCRdb redid the calling of the multiplex PCR reads with MiXCR, one entry per CDR3 protein. The sample holds 250,000 to 300,000 distinct CDR3 sequences, around 47% seen once. Sequenced material: peripheral blood mononuclear cells (PBMCs). The receptor source for this set is a man aged 18 to 29 with type 2 diabetes.

This clonotype was recorded a few times. This sequence joins TRBV10-3 and TRBJ2-3, with D possibly being TRBD1 or TRBD2 (5 bases each). V was pared by 8 bases and J by 6 bases, with 15 bases between. The CDR3 sequence is 13 residues long. The germline V gene has CDR1 ENHRY and CDR2 SYGVKD. As DNA, the CDR3 is TGTGCCATCGCTAGTAAGGGACCGGATACGCAGTATTTT. Its translation is CAIASKGPDTQYF.

The rearrangement joins TRBV6-5 to TRBJ2-7; a weak D match, TRBD2 (5 bases). CDR3 size: 15 residues. V lost 4 bases, J lost 3 bases, and 16 bases lay in between. Germline CDR1 MNHEY, CDR2 SVGAGI. This chain's CDR3 is CASSFLGEGHYEQYF. In nucleotides, the CDR3 is TGTGCCAGCAGTTTTCTGGGAGAGGGTCACTACGAGCAGTACTTC.

This chain uses TRBV6-1 with TRBJ1-6; unclear D gene. Germline-derived CDR1 and CDR2 are MNHNS and SASEGT. The CDR3 spans 14 residues. V was clipped by 8 bases and J by 7 bases, with 15 bases between them. In DNA, the CDR3 is TGTGCCAGCGGGATACAGCACCTCAATTCACCCCTCCACTTT. Amino acids: CASGIQHLNSPLHF.

This clonotype turned up a few times. V is TRBV30 and J is TRBJ1-2; a weak D match, TRBD1 (5 bases). From germline, CDR1 is GTSNPN and CDR2 SVGIG (reference sequence). The germline V and J ends were trimmed by 7 bases and 11 bases, with 11 bases remaining between them. The CDR3 is 9 amino acids. In DNA form, the CDR3 reads TGTGCCTTGGGACCGACATACACCTTC. It encodes CALGPTYTF.

The chain carries TRBV29-1 and TRBJ2-1; TRBD1 aligns across 7 bases. The V gene end was trimmed by 6 bases and the J gene end by 3 bases; junction bases not matched to a gene: 8. The CDR3 totals 14 residues. Germline values: CDR1 SQVTM, CDR2 ANQGSEA. The DNA for the CDR3 is TGCAGCGTAGCACCTAGACAGGGCTACAATGAGCAGTTCTTC. It encodes CSVAPRQGYNEQFF.

The chain links TRBV20-1 to TRBJ2-2; D is undetermined. Trimming stripped 6 bases from V and 3 bases from J, with 8 bases between. CDR3 length: 12 residues. In germline, CDR1 is DFQATT, CDR2 SNEGSKA (reference sequence). Written as DNA, the CDR3 is TGCAGTGCAATCAAGGACACCGGGGAGCTGTTTTTT. Translating it yields CSAIKDTGELFF.

The chain recombines TRBV30 with TRBJ1-4, with 9 bases that match TRBD1. Germline V gives CDR1 GTSNPN, CDR2 SVGIG (reference sequence). The CDR3 has 14 amino acids. With V trimmed by 1 base and J by 7 bases, 4 bases remained unmatched. In nucleotides, the CDR3 is TGTGCCTGGAGTGAGACAGGGGGTAGTGAAAAACTGTTTTTT. Its translation: CAWSETGGSEKLFF.

Many counts were recorded for this clonotype. The chain uses TRBV15 and TRBJ1-1; TRBD1 matches at 7 bases. From germline, CDR1 is LNHNV and CDR2 YYDKDF (reference sequence). The CDR3 covers 14 residues. Trimming took 5 bases from V and 1 from J; bases not matched to a gene: 4. The CDR3 region is CATSGTDWNTEAFF. CDR3 nucleotides: TGTGCCACCAGCGGGACAGATTGGAACACTGAAGCTTTCTTT.

This clonotype was counted a single time. V gene TRBV12-3 or TRBV12-4 combines with J gene TRBJ2-7; D remains unclear. The CDR3 totals 13 residues. The V end was cut by 5 bases, the J end by 0 bases, with 8 bases between. CDR3 protein: CASSHPDSYEQYF. The CDR3 DNA sequence: TGTGCCAGCAGTCATCCTGACTCCTACGAGCAGTACTTC.

This sequence joins TRBV28 and TRBJ2-2; D is undetermined. The germline CDR1 and CDR2 sequences are MDHEN and SYDVKM. This CDR3 is 13 amino acids long. The germline V and J ends were trimmed by 7 bases and 0 bases, with 6 bases remaining between them. The CDR3 DNA reads TGTGCCAGCACTCTAGCGAACACCGGGGAGCTGTTTTTT. Translation gives CASTLANTGELFF.

This clonotype has a count of ten or more. The rearrangement joins TRBV7-2 to TRBJ1-2; D gene uncertain. V was pared by 3 bases and J by 4 bases, with 12 bases between. The CDR3 is 14 amino acids. CDR1 and CDR2 (germline): SGHTA, FQGNSA. The CDR3 sequence: CASSFGELGYGYTF. As DNA, the CDR3 is TGTGCCAGCAGCTTTGGGGAATTGGGCTATGGCTACACCTTC.

This chain links TRBV5-6 with TRBJ2-7, with TRBD2 matching over 11 bases. This CDR3 contains 17 residues. CDR1 SGHDT and CDR2 YYEEEE come from the germline V gene. Trimming cost V 1 base and J 3 bases; bases outside gene matches: 9. CDR3 sequence reads: CASSLSLSGTSGYEQYF. The CDR3, as DNA: TGTGCCAGCAGCTTGTCCCTATCCGGGACTAGCGGCTACGAGCAGTACTTC. Full variable domain (rest looked up from reference TRBV5-6 and TRBJ2-7): DAGVTQSPTHLIKTRGQQVTLRCSPKSGHDTVSWYQQALGQGPQFIFQYYEEEERQRGNFPDRFSGHQFPNYSSELNVNALLLGDSALYLCASSLSLSGTSGYEQYFGPGTRLTVT.

The rearrangement links TRBV18 to TRBJ1-1; weak D call: TRBD1 (6 bases). CDR1 and CDR2 (germline): KGHSH, LQKENI. CDR3 length: 15 residues. The V end was cut by 2 bases, the J end by 4 bases, with 14 bases between. CDR3 in amino acids: CASSPMAGVSTEAFF. Written as DNA, the CDR3 is TGTGCCAGCTCACCAATGGCAGGGGTAAGCACTGAAGCTTTCTTT. Drawing the rest from reference TRBV18 and TRBJ1-1, the complete variable domain is NAGVMQNPRHLVRRRGQEARLRCSPMKGHSHVYWYRQLPEEGLKFMVYLQKENIIDESGMPKERFSAEFPKEGPSILRIQQVVRGDSAAYFCASSPMAGVSTEAFFGQGTRLTVV.

This clonotype came up a few times. The rearrangement links TRBV10-2 to TRBJ2-7; 8 bases are shared with TRBD1. The CDR3 is 13 residues long. CDR1 is WSHSY and CDR2 is SAAADI in the germline V gene. Losses at the gene ends were 6 bases for V and 5 bases for J; bases not matched to a gene: 6. This CDR3 is CASRVTGEHEQYF. In DNA, the CDR3 is TGCGCCAGCAGGGTGACAGGGGAGCACGAGCAGTACTTC.

As to this clonotype: The conserved final phenylalanine or tryptophan is absent from the CDR3, which likely points to a read error. This chain uses TRBV27 with TRBJ1-2; D remains ambiguous. The V gene's germline CDR1 is MNHEY and CDR2 SMNVEV (reference sequence). Trimming removed 4 bases from V and 4 bases from J, with 7 bases in between. The CDR3 contains 12 residues. The CDR3 loop is CASSSDLYGYTS. The CDR3 DNA is TGTGCCAGCAGTTCTGACCTCTATGGCTACACCTCC.

This chain uses TRBV19 with TRBJ2-5; D unresolved. This CDR3 has 15 amino acids. The germline V gene has CDR1 LNHDA and CDR2 SQIVND (reference sequence). V was trimmed by 5 bases and J by 2 bases, leaving 15 bases between them. The CDR3 DNA follows: TGTGCCAGTAGTCCTTCCGGTCCCTTGCAAGAGACCCAGTACTTC. Translating gives CASSPSGPLQETQYF.

The chain has TRBV20-1 and TRBJ2-2; D is unresolved. Trimming took off 0 bases at V and 5 bases at J, with 19 bases between the two ends. The CDR3 is 17 residues long. CDR1 and CDR2 (germline): DFQATT, SNEGSKA (reference sequence). DNA for the CDR3: TGCAGTGCTAGAGATCAAGGGCTGGGGATTGGGACCGGGGAGCTGTTTTTT. Translated: CSARDQGLGIGTGELFF.

The rearrangement uses TRBV7-3 and TRBJ2-1; 7 nucleotides line up with TRBD2. CDR1 is SGHTA, CDR2 FQGTGA, per germline. The CDR3 covers 14 residues. With V trimmed by 5 bases and J by 9 bases, 10 bases remained unmatched. The CDR3 sequence is CASSPQGLSPEQFF. CDR3 in DNA: TGTGCCAGCAGCCCCCAGGGACTATCCCCTGAGCAGTTCTTC.

The gene calls are TRBV7-7 and TRBJ2-7; 10 bases are a match to TRBD2. The germline gives CDR1 SSHAT, CDR2 FNYEAQ (reference sequence). The CDR3 consists of 14 residues. V lost 3 bases to trimming and J lost 5 bases; unmatched junction nucleotides: 4. The CDR3 coding sequence is TGTGCCAGCAGCTTGACTAGCGGGTGGGACGAGCAGTACTTC. It encodes CASSLTSGWDEQYF. Based on the CDR3 plus reference TRBV7-7 and TRBJ2-7, the full variable domain is GAGVSQSPRYKVTKRGQDVTLRCDPISSHATLYWYQQALGQGPEFLTYFNYEAQPDKSGLPSDRFSAERPEGSISTLTIQRTEQRDSAMYRCASSLTSGWDEQYFGPGTRLTVT.

The chain has TRBV12-3 or TRBV12-4 and TRBJ2-4; tentative D call: TRBD1 (5 bases). There are 15 residues in the CDR3. V lost 7 bases and J 0 bases, leaving 13 bases between the germline ends. In DNA, the CDR3 is TGTGCCAGCAACGACAGTCCCCTAGCCAAAAACATTCAGTACTTC. It codes for CASNDSPLAKNIQYF.

The rearrangement joins TRBV19 to TRBJ2-7; D may be TRBD1 (5 bases). Trimming cost V 5 bases and J 6 bases, with 20 bases left between them. Germline V gene data show CDR1 as LNHDA and CDR2 as SQIVND (reference sequence). This CDR3 comprises 15 residues. The CDR3 spells CASSVGQGKLREQYF. Here the CDR3 DNA reads TGTGCCAGTAGTGTTGGCCAGGGCAAACTCCGCGAGCAGTACTTC.

V is TRBV19 and J is TRBJ1-2; D call uncertain. Germline V gene data show CDR1 as LNHDA and CDR2 as SQIVND (reference sequence). With 5 bases removed from V and 2 bases from J, the gap between germline ends came to 6 bases. This CDR3 comprises 12 residues. The CDR3 loop reads CASSWQNYGYTF. The CDR3 DNA reads TGTGCCAGTAGTTGGCAAAACTATGGCTACACCTTC.

The rearrangement uses TRBV5-1 and TRBJ2-5; D is unclear. The CDR3 runs 12 residues. In germline, CDR1 is SGHRS, CDR2 YFSETQ. V was cut by 0 bases and J by 5 bases, with 5 bases left in between. The CDR3 nucleotides read TGCGCCAGCAGCTTGGGTGTTGAGACCCAGTACTTC. Protein sequence: CASSLGVETQYF.

A few counts support this clonotype. This chain links TRBV4-1 with TRBJ2-7, with 11 positions matching TRBD2. V lost 0 bases, J lost 7 bases, and 2 bases stayed unmatched. Germline CDR1 is MGHRA and CDR2 is YSYEKL. This CDR3 has 14 amino acids. CDR3: CASSQEASGREQYF. Written as DNA, the CDR3 is TGCGCCAGCAGCCAAGAAGCTAGCGGGAGGGAGCAGTACTTC.

In regard to this clonotype: An end of the junction does not agree with germline; a read error may underlie this. The chain recombines TRBV10-3 with TRBJ2-7; tentatively, D is TRBD1 (6 bases). From germline, CDR1 is ENHRY and CDR2 SYGVKD. The CDR3 sequence is 13 residues long. CDR3 nucleotide sequence: TGTGCCAGCAGTGAATTCGGGGACAATAGTCAGTACTTC. This sequence encodes CASSEFGDNSQYF.

This clonotype came up once. The junction shows a germline mismatch at one end, possibly a read error. The gene calls are TRBV28 and TRBJ2-5; 8 nucleotides match TRBD2. The assigned J gene may be wrong: the sequence end matches TRBJ2-7 better. Germline loops: CDR1 MDHEN, CDR2 SYDVKM. This CDR3 region has 15 residues. Here the CDR3 reads CASSLRGGLSCEQYF. For the CDR3, the DNA is TGTGCCAGCAGTTTACGGGGGGGCTTATCCTGCGAGCAGTACTTC.

This chain connects TRBV29-1 to TRBJ1-3; tentative D call: TRBD1 (5 bases). The CDR3 is made up of 14 amino acids. V lost 6 bases and J 3 bases, leaving 15 bases between the germline ends. The V gene's germline CDR1 is SQVTM and CDR2 ANQGSEA. The CDR3 loop is CSVKGAQGGNTIYF. The CDR3 nucleotides are TGCAGCGTGAAGGGCGCCCAGGGTGGAAACACCATATATTTT.

This clonotype has just a few counts. V usage is TRBV11-1 and J usage is TRBJ1-4; 7 bases agree with TRBD1. V dropped 5 bases and J dropped 7; count of bases not matched to a gene: 10. The germline V gene has CDR1 SGHAT and CDR2 FQDESV (reference sequence). The CDR3 is 15 residues long. CDR3 nucleotide sequence: TGTGCCAGCAGCAATCGACAGGGCTACGGTGAAAAACTGTTTTTT. Amino acid sequence: CASSNRQGYGEKLFF. Filled out from reference TRBV11-1 and TRBJ1-4, the complete variable domain reads EAEVAQSPRYKITEKSQAVAFWCDPISGHATLYWYRQILGQGPELLVQFQDESVVDDSQLPKDRFSAERLKGVDSTLKIQPAELGDSAMYLCASSNRQGYGEKLFFGSGTQLSVL.

The chain recombines TRBV20-1 with TRBJ2-7, with 11 bases identical to TRBD2. CDR3 length: 16 residues. Germline lookup yields CDR1 DFQATT and CDR2 SNEGSKA (reference sequence). J was trimmed by 3 bases and V by 3 bases; bases with no gene match: 10. CDR3 in DNA: TGCAGTGCTAGGGATGGGACTAGCGGAAATTACTACGAGCAGTACTTC. Its translation is CSARDGTSGNYYEQYF.

This clonotype has a count of ten or more. J is TRBJ2-6 and V is TRBV14, with D possibly being TRBD1 (6 bases). CDR1 SGHDN and CDR2 FVKESK come from the germline V gene. V lost 3 bases and J lost 0, with 21 bases in between. The CDR3 spans 20 residues. CDR3 sequence reads: CASSQGERTVLPSGANVLTF. CDR3 DNA: TGTGCCAGCAGCCAGGGGGAGCGGACAGTCCTACCCTCTGGGGCCAACGTCCTGACTTTC.